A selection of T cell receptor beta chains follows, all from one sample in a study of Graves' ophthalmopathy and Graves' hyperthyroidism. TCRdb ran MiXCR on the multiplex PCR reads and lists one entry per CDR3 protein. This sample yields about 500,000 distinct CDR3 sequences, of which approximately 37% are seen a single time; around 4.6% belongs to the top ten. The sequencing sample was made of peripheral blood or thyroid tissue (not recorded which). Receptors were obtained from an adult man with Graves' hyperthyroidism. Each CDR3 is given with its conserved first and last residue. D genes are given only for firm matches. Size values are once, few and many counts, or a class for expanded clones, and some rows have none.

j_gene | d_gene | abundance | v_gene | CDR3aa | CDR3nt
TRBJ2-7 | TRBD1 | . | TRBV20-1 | CSALDRGRLYEQYF | TGCAGTGCCCTGGACAGGGGTAGGCTCTACGAGCAGTACTTC
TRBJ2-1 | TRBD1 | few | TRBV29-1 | CSVPTGGTGGYNEQFF | TGCAGCGTTCCAACGGGGGGGACAGGGGGTTACAATGAGCAGTTCTTC
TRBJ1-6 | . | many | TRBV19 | CASSMSGRNSPLHF | TGTGCCAGTAGTATGTCCGGGAGGAATTCACCCCTCCACTTT
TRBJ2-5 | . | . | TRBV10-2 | CASSESMGGEETQYF | TGCGCCAGCAGTGAGTCGATGGGGGGCGAGGAGACCCAGTACTTC
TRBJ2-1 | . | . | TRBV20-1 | CSARAFGLNEQFF | TGCAGTGCTAGGGCTTTCGGTTTGAATGAGCAGTTCTTC
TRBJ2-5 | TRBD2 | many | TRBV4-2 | CASSQVPREGEETQYF | TGTGCCAGCAGCCAAGTCCCCAGGGAGGGAGAAGAGACCCAGTACTTC
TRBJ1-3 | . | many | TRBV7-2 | CASSRGIRDTIYF | TGTGCCAGCAGCAGGGGTATTAGGGACACCATATATTTT
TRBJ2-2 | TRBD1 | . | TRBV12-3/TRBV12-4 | CASSLEGQAKVIGELFF | TGTGCCAGCAGTCTGGAGGGACAGGCAAAGGTGATCGGGGAGCTGTTTTTT
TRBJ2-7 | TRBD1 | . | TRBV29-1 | CSSLDRGSYEQYF | TGCAGCAGCCTCGACAGGGGCTCCTACGAGCAGTACTTC
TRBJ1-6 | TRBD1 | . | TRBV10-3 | CAISPGQGDNSPLHF | TGTGCCATCAGTCCGGGACAGGGAGATAATTCACCCCTCCACTTT
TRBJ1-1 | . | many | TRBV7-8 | CASSKDPGTTEAFF | TGTGCCAGCAGTAAGGACCCCGGGACCACTGAAGCTTTCTTT
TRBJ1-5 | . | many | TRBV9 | CASSVDTASNQPQHF | TGTGCCAGCAGCGTAGATACAGCTAGCAATCAGCCCCAGCATTTT
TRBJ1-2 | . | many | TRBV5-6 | CASSSWAELSNYGYTF | TGTGCCAGCAGCTCCTGGGCAGAGCTTTCCAACTATGGCTACACCTTC
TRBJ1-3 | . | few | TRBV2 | CASSSPTGNSGNTIYF | TGTGCCAGCAGTTCCCCCACAGGGAACTCTGGAAACACCATATATTTT
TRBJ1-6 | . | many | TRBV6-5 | CASSPGAMNSPLHF | TGTGCCAGCAGCCCGGGGGCGATGAATTCACCCCTCCACTTT
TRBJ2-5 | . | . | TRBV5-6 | CASSLADSVAQYF | TGTGCCAGCAGCTTGGCCGATTCGGTGGCCCAGTACTTC
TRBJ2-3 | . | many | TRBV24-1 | CATSDFEDTQYF | TGTGCCACCAGTGATTTTGAAGATACGCAGTATTTT